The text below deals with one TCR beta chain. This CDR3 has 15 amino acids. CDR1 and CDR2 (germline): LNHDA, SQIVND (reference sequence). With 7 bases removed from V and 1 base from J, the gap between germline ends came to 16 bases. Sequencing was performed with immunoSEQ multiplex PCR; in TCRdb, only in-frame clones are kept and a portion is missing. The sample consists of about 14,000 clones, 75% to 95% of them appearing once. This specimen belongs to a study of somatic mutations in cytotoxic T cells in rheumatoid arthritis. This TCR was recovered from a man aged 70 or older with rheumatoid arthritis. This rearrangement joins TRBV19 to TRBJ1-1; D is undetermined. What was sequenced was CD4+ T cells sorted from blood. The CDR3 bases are TGTGCCAGTAATTCCCCTGGGCGAGAGAACACTGAAGCTTTCTTT. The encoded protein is CASNSPGRENTEAFF. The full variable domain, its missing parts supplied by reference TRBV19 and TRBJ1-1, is DGGITQSPKYLFRKEGQNVTLSCEQNLNHDAMYWYRQDPGQGLRLIYYSQIVNDFQKGDIAEGYSVSREKKESFPLTVTSAQKNPTAFYLCASNSPGRENTEAFFGQGTRLTVV.